A selection of T cell receptor beta chains follows, all from one sample in a study of blood T cells in healthy people across ages. MiXCR was run by TCRdb on the 5' RACE reads, yielding one entry per CDR3 protein. The sample includes about 1,500,000 distinct CDR3 sequences, 28% of them seen just once. Sequencing was carried out using blood. The receptors come from a woman aged 25 to 39 in good health. The CDR3 runs from the conserved cysteine through the conserved F or W. The order of the fields is clone size, V gene, D gene, J gene, CDR3 DNA, CDR3 protein. D genes are given only for firm matches. Size tells how often a clone was seen (once, few, many) or the class of an expanded clone, and some rows leave it out.

size: many; V: TRBV15; D: .; J: TRBJ2-7; DNA: TGTGCCACCAGCAAAAGGGGAGACGAGCAGTACTTC; CDR3: CATSKRGDEQYF
size: .; V: TRBV29-1; D: TRBD1; J: TRBJ1-4; DNA: TGCAGCGTTGCGGGGACAGGGACTGAAAAACTGTTTTTT; CDR3: CSVAGTGTEKLFF
size: .; V: TRBV27; D: TRBD1; J: TRBJ1-1; DNA: TGTGCCAGCAGTTCGACGGGACAGGGAGTGAACACTGAAGCTTTCTTT; CDR3: CASSSTGQGVNTEAFF
size: few; V: TRBV2; D: .; J: TRBJ1-2; DNA: TGTGCCAGCAGAGCCTCCTCCCTTACGGGCACCTTC; CDR3: CASRASSLTGTF
size: .; V: TRBV7-2; D: .; J: TRBJ1-3; DNA: TGTGCCAGCAGCCCGGCAGGTGCCTCTGGAAACACCATATATTTT; CDR3: CASSPAGASGNTIYF
size: many; V: TRBV7-2; D: TRBD1; J: TRBJ2-1; DNA: TGTGCCAGCAGCTTAGCTTACTCAGGGGGCGATGAGCAGTTCTTC; CDR3: CASSLAYSGGDEQFF
size: few; V: TRBV5-1; D: .; J: TRBJ2-3; DNA: TGCGCCAGCAGCTCCGAAAATACGCAGTATTTT; CDR3: CASSSENTQYF
size: .; V: TRBV7-2; D: .; J: TRBJ2-4; DNA: TGTGCCAGCAGCATTACTAGAAATAGCTACAATGAGCAGTACTTC; CDR3: CASSITRNSYNEQYF
size: few; V: TRBV9; D: TRBD1; J: TRBJ2-2; DNA: TGTGCCAGCAGCGCTTACACAGGGGGCCCCGGGGAGCTGTTTTTT; CDR3: CASSAYTGGPGELFF
size: many; V: TRBV20-1; D: TRBD2; J: TRBJ2-7; DNA: TGCAGTGCGCGGAGTAGCGGGGGGCACTACGAGCAGTACTTC; CDR3: CSARSSGGHYEQYF
size: many; V: TRBV5-1; D: TRBD1; J: TRBJ1-2; DNA: TGCGCCAGCAGCCAAAGCAAGGACAGGCCCGACTATGGCTACACCTTC; CDR3: CASSQSKDRPDYGYTF
size: many; V: TRBV29-1; D: TRBD2; J: TRBJ2-3; DNA: TGCAGCGTTGAAGCGAGCGGGGGGCCCGCAGATACGCAGTATTTT; CDR3: CSVEASGGPADTQYF
size: few; V: TRBV7-9; D: .; J: TRBJ1-5; DNA: TGTGCCAGCAGCTTAGCGGGGGTAAGAGACAGCAATCAGCCCCAGCATTTT; CDR3: CASSLAGVRDSNQPQHF
size: .; V: TRBV4-2; D: .; J: TRBJ1-1; DNA: TGTGCCAGCAGCCACCAGGGCACGAACACTGAAGCTTTCTTT; CDR3: CASSHQGTNTEAFF
size: many; V: TRBV12-3/TRBV12-4; D: TRBD2; J: TRBJ2-1; DNA: TGTGCCAGCAGTATGACTAGCTGGCGATACAATGAGCAGTTCTTC; CDR3: CASSMTSWRYNEQFF
size: few; V: TRBV24-1; D: TRBD1; J: TRBJ1-4; DNA: TGTGCCACCAGTGATACAGGGGAGGATGAAAAACTGTTTTTT; CDR3: CATSDTGEDEKLFF
size: many; V: TRBV29-1; D: .; J: TRBJ2-1; DNA: TGCAGCGTTGTGAGGGAGTCTGGTGAGCAGTTCTTC; CDR3: CSVVRESGEQFF
size: .; V: TRBV27; D: TRBD2; J: TRBJ2-1; DNA: TGTGCCGCCAATAGCGAGCGGGGGAAAAACAATGAGCAGTTCTTC; CDR3: CAANSERGKNNEQFF
size: once; V: TRBV5-1; D: .; J: TRBJ1-2; DNA: TGCGCCAGCAGCGACGGAGGGGGGGGCTATGGCTACACCTTC; CDR3: CASSDGGGGYGYTF